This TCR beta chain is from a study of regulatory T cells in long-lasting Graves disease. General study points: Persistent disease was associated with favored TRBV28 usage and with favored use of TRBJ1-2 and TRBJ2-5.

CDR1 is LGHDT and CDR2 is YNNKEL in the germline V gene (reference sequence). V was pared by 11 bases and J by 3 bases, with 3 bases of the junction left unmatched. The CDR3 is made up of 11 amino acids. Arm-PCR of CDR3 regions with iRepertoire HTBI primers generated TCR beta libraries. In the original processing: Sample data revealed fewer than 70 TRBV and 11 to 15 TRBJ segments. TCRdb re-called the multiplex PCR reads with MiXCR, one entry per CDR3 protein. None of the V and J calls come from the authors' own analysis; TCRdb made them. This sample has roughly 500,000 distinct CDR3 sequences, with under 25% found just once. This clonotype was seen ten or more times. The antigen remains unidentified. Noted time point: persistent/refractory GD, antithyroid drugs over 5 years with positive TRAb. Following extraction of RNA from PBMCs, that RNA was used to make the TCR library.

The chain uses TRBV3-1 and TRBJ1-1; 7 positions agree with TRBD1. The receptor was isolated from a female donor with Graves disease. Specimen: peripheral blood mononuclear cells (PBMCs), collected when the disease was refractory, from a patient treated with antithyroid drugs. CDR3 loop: CAVQGDTEAFF. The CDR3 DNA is TGTGCCGTTCAGGGGGACACTGAAGCTTTCTTT.